The entry below describes one TCR beta chain. The antigen is unknown. TCRdb re-called the 5' RACE reads through MiXCR, storing one row per CDR3 protein. The top ten clones hold approximately 2.9% of a sample with roughly 480,000 distinct CDR3 sequences, 20% to 30% of them seen once. Germline lookup yields CDR1 SQVTM and CDR2 ANQGSEA. Trimming left V 7 bases short and J 4 bases short, with 19 bases between. This CDR3 spans 14 amino acids. Healthy Caucasians were all of the donors. This entry comes from a study of identical twins. Broader study findings: With abundant cord blood beta clonotypes, insertions were fewer; memory repertoires showed no such pattern.

These same records also appear under a second study, on T cells expressing NK-cell markers. That report adds: In a group of several donors, dominant NKG2C+ clonotypes represented roughly 1.0-7.0% of CD8+ T cells. For a few donors, these clonotypes were likewise the leading ones in the CD3+CD56-NKG2C+ fraction.

The chain combines TRBV29-1 with TRBJ2-5; possibly TRBD1 or TRBD2 for D (5 bases each). This receptor was obtained from a young woman in good health. Sequenced input: CD4+ T cells sorted from blood. The CDR3 reads CSAFSVYGGETQYF. CDR3 coding DNA: TGCAGCGCATTCTCCGTTTATGGGGGAGAGACCCAGTACTTC.